This T cell receptor beta chain was identified in a study of shared clonotypes between healthy human individuals. Study context: The cohort comprised a couple of women and a few men. Their ages spanned 18 to 49 years.

CDR3 size: 14 residues. CDR1 SGHTA and CDR2 FQGTGA come from the germline V gene. Trimming took 7 bases from V and 6 from J; bases not matched to a gene: 11. Only Caucasian adults living in Nashville, Tennessee served as donors. The count of this clone is one. Each cell subset's genomic DNA was divided evenly among several immunoSEQ plates. In the authors' methods: ImmunoSEQ sequences covered only the junction and lacked quality scores; filtering therefore differed. Using immunoSEQ multiplex PCR, the repertoire was profiled, and TCRdb retains in-frame clones only, with some absent. V and J calls and clone size are given by that table; D and trimming were obtained from the DNA. The table lists about 2.3 million clones, roughly 90% of them singletons.

The genes are TRBV7-3 and TRBJ1-1; 7 bases are a match to TRBD1. The receptor comes from a man between 18 and 29 years old in good health. Some clones in this sample may be carry-over from other donors' samples. Sample: naive CD4+ T cells from PBMCs. Subset specified: CD45RA+ positively selected. CDR3 coding DNA: TGTGCCAGCAATCTCCCGGTGGGGACAGCTGAAGCTTTCTTT. Amino acid sequence: CASNLPVGTAEAFF.